The 2 T cell receptor beta chains reported below all come from one sample, sequenced in a study of cytomegalovirus exposure and HLA in healthy donors. Primers: 60 Vbeta forward and 13 Jbeta reverse. TCRdb's copy holds only in-frame clones and misses some; the assay was immunoSEQ multiplex PCR. The sample consists of roughly 110,000 clones, around three quarters of them appearing once. The sample taken for sequencing was PBMCs. Source of these receptors: a man between 35 and 55 years old in good health and CMV-seropositive.

Turning to this clone: Other DNA sequences in the same sample also yield this CDR3. This chain joins TRBV7-6 and TRBJ1-4; 10 bases fit TRBD1. V shed 1 base and J 5 bases; nucleotides not matched to a gene: 1. Germline values: CDR1 SGHVS, CDR2 FNYEAQ. CDR3 length equals 15 residues. The CDR3 nucleotides read TGTGCCAGCAGCTTAGGGACAGGGGGAAATGAAAAACTGTTTTTT. Translated: CASSLGTGGNEKLFF.

The chain couples TRBV19 to TRBJ2-1; D is unclear. There are 13 residues in the CDR3. Trimming removed 6 bases at V and 4 bases at J, with 10 bases between. The germline V gene encodes CDR1 LNHDA and CDR2 SQIVND (reference sequence). The CDR3 spells CASRAEFYNEQFF. CDR3 bases: TGTGCCAGTAGGGCAGAATTTTACAATGAGCAGTTCTTC.